This is a list of T cell receptor beta chains from one sample in a study of human T cells and chemical hapten exposure. TCRdb called the 5' RACE reads again in MiXCR, with one record for every CDR3 protein. Among roughly 82,000 distinct CDR3 sequences, roughly 15% were seen once, and the ten largest hold about 6.8%. The receptor source for this set is a female donor in good health. CDR3s include the opening cysteine and the closing phenylalanine or tryptophan. Fields, in order: J gene, clone size, CDR3 length, D gene, V gene, CDR3 DNA, CDR3 protein. A D gene is named only where the DNA matches it firmly. Rows give clone size only sometimes, using once, few, many, or a class for an expanded clone.

j_call: TRBJ2-5; clone_size: few; cdr3_length: 13; d_call: NA; v_call: TRBV2; cdr3_nt: TGTGCCAGCAGTTCATCCCCCCTGGTGACCCAGTACTTC; cdr3_aa: CASSSSPLVTQYF
j_call: TRBJ2-5; clone_size: few; cdr3_length: 15; d_call: NA; v_call: TRBV9; cdr3_nt: TGTGCCAGCAGCGTAGACAGGGCTGGTCAAGAGACCCAGTACTTC; cdr3_aa: CASSVDRAGQETQYF
j_call: TRBJ1-3; clone_size: many; cdr3_length: 16; d_call: NA; v_call: TRBV7-2; cdr3_nt: TGTGCCAGCAGCTTCCAGGGGCCGACCTCTGGAAACACCATATATTTT; cdr3_aa: CASSFQGPTSGNTIYF
j_call: TRBJ1-5; clone_size: NA; cdr3_length: 14; d_call: TRBD1; v_call: TRBV29-1; cdr3_nt: TGCAGCGTCCGGGACAGCACTTTGAATCAGCCCCAGCATTTT; cdr3_aa: CSVRDSTLNQPQHF
j_call: TRBJ2-1; clone_size: NA; cdr3_length: 15; d_call: TRBD2; v_call: TRBV19; cdr3_nt: TGTGCCAGTAGTCGGAGACTAGCGGGAGAGAATGAGCAGTTCTTC; cdr3_aa: CASSRRLAGENEQFF
j_call: TRBJ2-1; clone_size: NA; cdr3_length: 13; d_call: TRBD2; v_call: TRBV28; cdr3_nt: TGTGCCAGCAAAGGGACTAGCCACAATGAGCAGTTCTTC; cdr3_aa: CASKGTSHNEQFF
j_call: TRBJ2-3; clone_size: many; cdr3_length: 14; d_call: NA; v_call: TRBV12-3/TRBV12-4; cdr3_nt: TGTGCCAGCAGTGTGGGGGCCTCCACAGATACGCAGTATTTT; cdr3_aa: CASSVGASTDTQYF
j_call: TRBJ2-7; clone_size: NA; cdr3_length: 13; d_call: NA; v_call: TRBV15; cdr3_nt: TGTGCCACCAGCAGAGATTCAGGGAACGAGCAGTACTTC; cdr3_aa: CATSRDSGNEQYF
j_call: TRBJ2-6; clone_size: many; cdr3_length: 19; d_call: NA; v_call: TRBV11-2; cdr3_nt: TGTGCCAGCAGTCAACTAGGGGCCGACAGGAGGACTGGGGCCAACGTCCTGACTTTC; cdr3_aa: CASSQLGADRRTGANVLTF
j_call: TRBJ2-1; clone_size: NA; cdr3_length: 18; d_call: TRBD2; v_call: TRBV7-2; cdr3_nt: TGTGCCAGCAGCCTAATGCAGGGACTAGCGGGGGCATACAATGAGCAGTTCTTC; cdr3_aa: CASSLMQGLAGAYNEQFF
j_call: TRBJ1-1; clone_size: few; cdr3_length: 10; d_call: NA; v_call: TRBV20-1; cdr3_nt: TGCAGTGCTATAAGGACTGAAGCTTTCTTT; cdr3_aa: CSAIRTEAFF
j_call: TRBJ2-1; clone_size: once; cdr3_length: 14; d_call: TRBD2; v_call: TRBV10-3; cdr3_nt: TGTGCCATCAGTGAGAATAGCGGGAGAAATGAGCAGTTCTTC; cdr3_aa: CAISENSGRNEQFF
j_call: TRBJ2-3; clone_size: few; cdr3_length: 14; d_call: TRBD2; v_call: TRBV6-5; cdr3_nt: TGTGCCAGCAGTTACTCCGCTAGCGGGGATACGCAGTATTTT; cdr3_aa: CASSYSASGDTQYF
j_call: TRBJ1-5; clone_size: NA; cdr3_length: 17; d_call: TRBD1; v_call: TRBV19; cdr3_nt: TGTGCCAGTAGTCCGATACCGGGACAGGCAACGAATCAGCCCCAGCATTTT; cdr3_aa: CASSPIPGQATNQPQHF
j_call: TRBJ2-3; clone_size: many; cdr3_length: 14; d_call: NA; v_call: TRBV28; cdr3_nt: TGTGCCAGCAGACTCGGGACTAGCACAGATACGCAGTATTTT; cdr3_aa: CASRLGTSTDTQYF
j_call: TRBJ1-1; clone_size: NA; cdr3_length: 15; d_call: TRBD1; v_call: TRBV18; cdr3_nt: TGTGCCAGCTCACCCCGACAGGGCCCGAACACTGAAGCTTTCTTT; cdr3_aa: CASSPRQGPNTEAFF
j_call: TRBJ1-1; clone_size: few; cdr3_length: 13; d_call: NA; v_call: TRBV6-6; cdr3_nt: TGTGCCAGCAGTTCACGACAGGACACTGAAGCTTTCTTT; cdr3_aa: CASSSRQDTEAFF
j_call: TRBJ1-5; clone_size: NA; cdr3_length: 15; d_call: NA; v_call: TRBV19; cdr3_nt: TGTGCCAGTAAAGAAGGGGCTTATAGCAATCAGCCCCAGCATTTT; cdr3_aa: CASKEGAYSNQPQHF
j_call: TRBJ2-7; clone_size: many; cdr3_length: 16; d_call: TRBD2; v_call: TRBV20-1; cdr3_nt: TGCAGTGCTACCCACTCTTCAGCGGGAAACCCCTACGAGCAGTACTTC; cdr3_aa: CSATHSSAGNPYEQYF
j_call: TRBJ2-7; clone_size: NA; cdr3_length: 14; d_call: NA; v_call: TRBV20-1; cdr3_nt: TGCAGTGCTAGAGACGGTCAGGGACCCTACGAGCAGTACTTC; cdr3_aa: CSARDGQGPYEQYF
j_call: TRBJ1-6; clone_size: NA; cdr3_length: 15; d_call: TRBD1; v_call: TRBV28; cdr3_nt: TGTGCCAGCATCTCGCCCGGGACAGGATATTCACCCCTCCACTTT; cdr3_aa: CASISPGTGYSPLHF
j_call: TRBJ2-7; clone_size: few; cdr3_length: 14; d_call: NA; v_call: TRBV18; cdr3_nt: TGTGCCAGCTCACCGGAGGGGGAGACATACGAGCAGTACTTC; cdr3_aa: CASSPEGETYEQYF
j_call: TRBJ2-1; clone_size: few; cdr3_length: 11; d_call: NA; v_call: TRBV2; cdr3_nt: TGTGCCAGCAGTGCCGGGGGGCGGCAGTTCTTC; cdr3_aa: CASSAGGRQFF
j_call: TRBJ2-3; clone_size: few; cdr3_length: 13; d_call: NA; v_call: TRBV30; cdr3_nt: TGTGCCTGGAGCTGGGGTCTCACAGATACGCAGTATTTT; cdr3_aa: CAWSWGLTDTQYF
j_call: TRBJ2-7; clone_size: few; cdr3_length: 12; d_call: NA; v_call: TRBV7-2; cdr3_nt: TGTGCCAGCAGCCCTATGGGGGACGAGCAGTACTTC; cdr3_aa: CASSPMGDEQYF
j_call: TRBJ2-1; clone_size: few; cdr3_length: 16; d_call: TRBD1; v_call: TRBV6-5; cdr3_nt: TGTGCCAGCAGTTCTGCCGGGACAGGCTCCTACAATGAGCAGTTCTTC; cdr3_aa: CASSSAGTGSYNEQFF
j_call: TRBJ1-5; clone_size: NA; cdr3_length: 14; d_call: NA; v_call: TRBV6-6; cdr3_nt: TGTGCCAGCAGCCCCGTAAGGGACAATCAGCCCCAGCATTTT; cdr3_aa: CASSPVRDNQPQHF
j_call: TRBJ2-1; clone_size: few; cdr3_length: 15; d_call: TRBD1; v_call: TRBV28; cdr3_nt: TGTGCCAGCACCTTGGGACAGGGGCAATGGGATGAGCAGTTCTTC; cdr3_aa: CASTLGQGQWDEQFF
j_call: TRBJ1-1; clone_size: many; cdr3_length: 14; d_call: NA; v_call: TRBV6-1; cdr3_nt: TGTGCCAGCAGTGAAGCGTGGGGGAACACTGAAGCTTTCTTT; cdr3_aa: CASSEAWGNTEAFF
j_call: TRBJ2-7; clone_size: few; cdr3_length: 12; d_call: NA; v_call: TRBV5-1; cdr3_nt: TGCGCCAGCAGCTTGGGGCGCTACGAGCAGTACTTC; cdr3_aa: CASSLGRYEQYF
j_call: TRBJ2-2; clone_size: once; cdr3_length: 19; d_call: TRBD1; v_call: TRBV28; cdr3_nt: TGTGCCAGCAGTCCCCAGGGGTTTTCGGGACAGGGTATCGCCGGGGAGCTGTTTTTT; cdr3_aa: CASSPQGFSGQGIAGELFF
j_call: TRBJ1-2; clone_size: NA; cdr3_length: 17; d_call: NA; v_call: TRBV4-1; cdr3_nt: TGCGCCAGCAGCTCCTCGCTGGGGGAGGGAGGGCTCTATGGCTACACCTTC; cdr3_aa: CASSSSLGEGGLYGYTF
j_call: TRBJ2-7; clone_size: few; cdr3_length: 14; d_call: TRBD2; v_call: TRBV2; cdr3_nt: TGTGCCAGCAGGAGGACTAGCGGGGGGTACGAGCAGTACTTC; cdr3_aa: CASRRTSGGYEQYF
j_call: TRBJ1-5; clone_size: few; cdr3_length: 15; d_call: TRBD1; v_call: TRBV4-2; cdr3_nt: TGTGCCAGCAGCCAAGACAGGGGGGGGAGTGCGCCCCAGCATTTT; cdr3_aa: CASSQDRGGSAPQHF
j_call: TRBJ1-5; clone_size: NA; cdr3_length: 18; d_call: NA; v_call: TRBV19; cdr3_nt: TGTGCCAGTAGTGTACCCCTTTACGGGGGAGGTAGCAATCAGCCCCAGCATTTT; cdr3_aa: CASSVPLYGGGSNQPQHF
j_call: TRBJ1-3; clone_size: few; cdr3_length: 16; d_call: TRBD1; v_call: TRBV7-6; cdr3_nt: TGTGCCAGCAGCTTGGGGACAGGGGGAACTGGAAACACCATATATTTT; cdr3_aa: CASSLGTGGTGNTIYF
j_call: TRBJ2-7; clone_size: once; cdr3_length: 15; d_call: NA; v_call: TRBV7-8; cdr3_nt: TGTGCCAGCGGCCGTATCCGATGGCCCGACGGCGAGCAGTACTTC; cdr3_aa: CASGRIRWPDGEQYF
j_call: TRBJ1-2; clone_size: NA; cdr3_length: 14; d_call: NA; v_call: TRBV6-5; cdr3_nt: TGTGCCAGCAGTTACTCTCCCAGATCCTCTGGGTACACCTTC; cdr3_aa: CASSYSPRSSGYTF
j_call: TRBJ1-1; clone_size: many; cdr3_length: 15; d_call: NA; v_call: TRBV20-1; cdr3_nt: TGCAGTGCTAGCCGACGCGGCGGATCAAGTTTTGAAGCTTTCTTT; cdr3_aa: CSASRRGGSSFEAFF
j_call: TRBJ2-1; clone_size: few; cdr3_length: 19; d_call: TRBD2; v_call: TRBV3-1; cdr3_nt: TGTGCCAGCAGCCACCGAACGGGGGGACTAGCGGGAAGAGGGGATGAGCAGTTCTTC; cdr3_aa: CASSHRTGGLAGRGDEQFF
j_call: TRBJ2-3; clone_size: NA; cdr3_length: 11; d_call: NA; v_call: TRBV12-3/TRBV12-4; cdr3_nt: TGTGCCAGCAGCACCCGAAATTCGCAGTATTTT; cdr3_aa: CASSTRNSQYF
j_call: TRBJ2-7; clone_size: NA; cdr3_length: 13; d_call: NA; v_call: TRBV7-9; cdr3_nt: TGTGCCAGCAGCCCGGGACTTCTCTACGAGCAGTACTTC; cdr3_aa: CASSPGLLYEQYF
j_call: TRBJ1-1; clone_size: few; cdr3_length: 15; d_call: NA; v_call: TRBV7-6; cdr3_nt: TGTGCCAGCAGCTTAGCGCAGGGAATGAACACTGAAGCTTTCTTT; cdr3_aa: CASSLAQGMNTEAFF